Below, 18 T cell receptor beta chains from the same sample are listed, as sequenced in a study of graft-versus-host responses after intestinal transplantation. The assay was immunoSEQ multiplex PCR, and TCRdb's table has in-frame clones only and misses some. The sample holds about 63,000 clones, 75% to 90% seen once. Processing was applied to graft tissue in order to liberate intraepithelial and lamina propria lymphocytes. The sample in question was ileum tissue, obtained 350 to 400 days after transplant. These receptors all stem from a human patient who received an intestinal transplant, so some T cells may come from the graft donor.

The CDR3 DNA is TGCGCCAGCAGTGGGCAGGGAACAGATACGCAGTATTTT. Protein product: CASSGQGTDTQYF. The gene calls are TRBV10-1 and TRBJ2-3; possibly TRBD1 for D (5 bases). Trimming pared 4 bases from V and 3 bases from J, leaving 8 bases between. Germline values: CDR1 WNHNN, CDR2 SYGVQD (reference sequence). The CDR3 consists of 13 residues.

V and J are TRBV27 and TRBJ2-1, with 14 nucleotides matching TRBD2. CDR1 is MNHEY and CDR2 is SMNVEV in the germline V gene (reference sequence). The ends lost 0 bases at V and 4 bases at J; junction bases unmatched: 8. The CDR3 extends over 19 amino acids. In nucleotides, the CDR3 is TGTGCCAGCAGTTTATCGGCCGGGACTAGCGGGAGTACTTACAATGAGCAGTTCTTC. Translating gives CASSLSAGTSGSTYNEQFF.

V and J are TRBV2 and TRBJ1-5; 7 bases align to TRBD1. Germline V CDR1 and CDR2: SNHLY, FYNNEI. This CDR3 has 15 residues. V shed 1 base and J 5 bases; nucleotides not matched to a gene: 5. CDR3 amino acids: CASSEVGGVDQPQHF. CDR3 nucleotides: TGTGCCAGCAGTGAAGTAGGGGGCGTCGATCAGCCCCAGCATTTT.

The chain uses TRBV4-1 and TRBJ1-2; no reliable D call. The CDR3 runs 14 residues. V lost 1 base, J lost 1 base, and 7 bases lay in between. Germline values: CDR1 MGHRA, CDR2 YSYEKL. CDR3 in amino acids: CASSQGSFNYGYTF. In DNA, the CDR3 is TGCGCCAGCAGCCAAGGCAGTTTTAACTATGGCTACACCTTC.

The chain has TRBV5-5 and TRBJ2-7; D gene uncertain. From germline, CDR1 is SGHKS and CDR2 YYEKEE (reference sequence). The CDR3 length is 14 residues. The ends were cut back, 3 bases at V and 2 bases at J, with 12 bases in the middle. CDR3 sequence (DNA): TGTGCCAGCAGCTACTTCCAGGCACCCTACGAGCAGTACTTC. Encoded protein: CASSYFQAPYEQYF.

The V call is TRBV29-1, the J call TRBJ2-1, with TRBD2 identical over 8 bases. Germline V gives CDR1 SQVTM, CDR2 ANQGSEA. The CDR3 is 14 amino acids. The trim removed 6 bases at V and 0 bases at J, leaving 4 bases unmatched. Here the CDR3 reads CSVVTSASYNEQFF. CDR3 bases: TGCAGCGTCGTGACTAGCGCCTCCTACAATGAGCAGTTCTTC.

The V and J genes are TRBV6-5 and TRBJ2-7, with 10 bases lining up with TRBD1. Trimming cost V 6 bases and J 6 bases; bases outside gene matches: 8. Germline V lookup: CDR1 MNHEY, CDR2 SVGAGI. CDR3 size: 14 residues. This CDR3 is CASSQPGQGSEQYF. The DNA of the CDR3 is TGTGCCAGCAGCCAACCGGGACAGGGGTCCGAGCAGTACTTC.

This clone has only one observation. The rearrangement uses TRBV11-2 and TRBJ2-3, with D unclear. This CDR3 contains 15 residues. Germline-derived CDR1 and CDR2 are SGHAT and FQNNGV. The ends were cut back, 6 bases at V and 1 base at J, with 14 bases in the middle. DNA for the CDR3: TGTGCCAGCAGACGAGGCGTGACGGGCACAGATACGCAGTATTTT. Encoded protein: CASRRGVTGTDTQYF. The variable domain in full, with the rest retrieved from reference TRBV11-2 and TRBJ2-3, is EAGVAQSPRYKIIEKRQSVAFWCNPISGHATLYWYQQILGQGPKLLIQFQNNGVVDDSQLPKDRFSAERLKGVDSTLKIQPAKLEDSAVYLCASRRGVTGTDTQYFGPGTRLTVL.

This clone was seen once. CDR3 in amino acids: CASGGATNEKLFF. CDR3 sequence (DNA): TGTGCCAGCGGAGGCGCAACTAATGAAAAACTGTTTTTT. This chain uses TRBV6-6 with TRBJ1-4; D uncertain. From germline, CDR1 is MNHNY and CDR2 SVGAGI (reference sequence). This CDR3 is built from 13 residues. V shed 8 bases and J shed 0 bases, with 7 bases lying between them.

In its sample, this clone was seen once. The chain couples TRBV13 to TRBJ1-1; the D gene is possibly TRBD1 (5 bases). Trimming took 2 bases from V and 5 from J, leaving 12 bases between them. Germline loops: CDR1 PRHDT, CDR2 FYEKMQ (reference sequence). The CDR3 has 14 amino acids. CDR3: CASSLSPGRTEAFF. CDR3 bases: TGTGCCAGCAGCTTAAGTCCAGGGAGGACTGAAGCTTTCTTT.

The chain employs TRBV7-2 and TRBJ1-5; 8 bases line up with TRBD1. The V gene end was trimmed by 3 bases and the J gene end by 5 bases; junction bases not matched to a gene: 6. The CDR3 totals 15 residues. From germline, CDR1 is SGHTA and CDR2 FQGNSA. CDR3 coding DNA: TGTGCCAGCAGCTTTCGGACAGGGAGGGATCAGCCCCAGCATTTT. Translating it yields CASSFRTGRDQPQHF.

The genes are TRBV5-1 and TRBJ2-1, with 13 bases identical to TRBD2. The CDR3 consists of 15 residues. V shed 3 bases and J 5 bases; nucleotides not matched to a gene: 2. Looked up from germline, CDR1 is SGHRS and CDR2 is YFSETQ. The CDR3 is CASSWGTSGDNEQFF. The CDR3, as DNA: TGCGCCAGCAGCTGGGGGACTAGCGGGGACAATGAGCAGTTCTTC.

This clone has a single count. The J gene is TRBJ2-5, the V gene TRBV7-9, with D possibly called TRBD1 or TRBD2 (5 bases each). Germline CDR1 reads SEHNR; CDR2 reads FQNEAQ (reference sequence). The CDR3 is made up of 14 amino acids. Trimming took off 6 bases at V and 1 base at J, with 12 bases between the two ends. CDR3 residues: CASRRRDGQETQYF. The CDR3, as DNA: TGTGCCAGCAGACGACGGGACGGCCAAGAGACCCAGTACTTC.

This chain connects TRBV6-7 to TRBJ2-3; D tentatively reads TRBD1 or TRBD2 (5 bases each). TRBV6-7 carries the ORF label, with uncertain function. The CDR3 sequence is 16 residues long. The V and J ends lost 4 bases and 2 bases respectively, with 16 bases between them. CDR3 in amino acids: CASSSAGTDYTDTQYF. The CDR3 region has the DNA TGTGCCAGCAGTTCCGCCGGGACGGATTACACAGATACGCAGTATTTT.

The chain couples TRBV19 to TRBJ1-2; TRBD1 matches at 9 bases. V lost 6 bases, J lost 8 bases, and 7 bases stayed unmatched. Germline values: CDR1 LNHDA, CDR2 SQIVND (reference sequence). This CDR3 spans 13 amino acids. CDR3 in amino acids: CASSLQGARGYTF. CDR3 nucleotides: TGTGCCAGTAGCCTACAGGGGGCGCGAGGCTACACCTTC.

The chain joins TRBV29-1 to TRBJ2-7; D uncertain. The CDR3 is made up of 17 amino acids. V was shortened by 6 bases and J by 0 bases, with 24 bases between the two germline ends. Germline CDR1 and CDR2: SQVTM and ANQGSEA. The CDR3 nucleotides are TGCAGCGTGGCCCGGGTTGGCGGCCCATTGATCTCCTACGAGCAGTACTTC. Protein product: CSVARVGGPLISYEQYF.

This chain connects TRBV7-2 to TRBJ1-6, with unresolved D. Trimming stripped 5 bases from V and 2 bases from J, with 10 bases between. The length of the CDR3 is 15 residues. Germline V gene sequence: CDR1 SGHTA, CDR2 FQGNSA. The CDR3 loop is CASSPGRPYNSPLHF. The CDR3 DNA sequence: TGTGCCAGCAGCCCCGGACGCCCCTATAATTCACCCCTCCACTTT.

The chain employs TRBV12-5 and TRBJ2-2, with D tentatively TRBD2 (5 bases). Trimming took 7 bases from V and 2 from J, leaving 11 bases between them. Germline CDR1 LGHNT, CDR2 FRNRAP. The CDR3 has 14 residues. CDR3 in amino acids: CASAFGINTGELFF. As DNA, the CDR3 is TGTGCTAGTGCTTTCGGGATAAACACCGGGGAGCTGTTTTTT.